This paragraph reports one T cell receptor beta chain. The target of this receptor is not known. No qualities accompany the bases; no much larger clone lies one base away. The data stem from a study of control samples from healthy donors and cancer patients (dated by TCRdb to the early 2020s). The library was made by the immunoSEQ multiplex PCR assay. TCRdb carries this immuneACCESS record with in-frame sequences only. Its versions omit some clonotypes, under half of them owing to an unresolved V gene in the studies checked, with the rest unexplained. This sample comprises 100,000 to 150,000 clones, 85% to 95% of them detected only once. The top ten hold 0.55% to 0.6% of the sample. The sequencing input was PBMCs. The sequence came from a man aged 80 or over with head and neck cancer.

The bases are TGTGCCTGGAGTGATAAACTCCAGGGCAATCAGCCCCAGCATTTT. This sequence encodes CAWSDKLQGNQPQHF. The rearranged segments are TRBV30 and TRBJ1-5, with an unclear D gene assignment. Deletion took 1 base off V and 2 bases off J, with a span of 12 bases between the germline ends. According to the germline V gene (reference sequence), CDR1 reads GTSNPN and CDR2 reads SVGIG. Measured from the cysteine to the phenylalanine, the CDR3 is 15 residues long. Only CDR3 DNA remains: 45 bases, in frame from the first base.